This entry is about one T cell receptor beta chain. Some clones are missing from TCRdb's copy, which holds only in-frame ones; the method was immunoSEQ multiplex PCR. Counted here are approximately 30,000 clones, roughly 84% occurring once; the ten biggest clones make up less than 20%. The data originate from a study of blood T cell repertoires in COVID-19. CDR3 length: 16 residues. Germline V gene lookup returns CDR1 KGHSH and CDR2 LQKENI. Unmatched junction bases numbered 7, after V lost 3 bases and J lost 2 bases. The chain carries TRBV18 and TRBJ2-7; TRBD2 matches at 10 bases. Sequencing was carried out using peripheral blood. The receptor's source is a man aged 65-85 years with active COVID-19. For the CDR3, the DNA is TGTGCCAGCTCACCCGGAAAACTAGCGGGGACCTACGAGCAGTACTTC. This sequence encodes CASSPGKLAGTYEQYF.